A single sample gave rise to the 5 T cell receptor beta chains below, sequenced in a study of persistence of HIV-infected CD4 T cells. These receptors have no identified antigens. Lysates of CMV-infected fibroblasts at around 9.9 ug/mL stimulated these cells. Memory cells lacking CD40L and CD69 with high CD45RO were sorted. The libraries were made with immunoSEQ version 4 in survey mode. Sequencing was performed with immunoSEQ multiplex PCR; in TCRdb, only in-frame clones are kept and a portion is missing. Among 37,000 or so clones listed, 80% were seen once. The sequencing here drew on CD4+ T cells sorted from PBMCs after roughly 18-hour stimulation, taken from a patient who received antiretroviral therapy. The source is an adult man with HIV who was CMV-seropositive.

V is TRBV7-9 and J is TRBJ2-1; maybe TRBD2 (6 bases). The CDR3 loop spans 12 amino acids. The ends were cut back, 8 bases at V and 6 bases at J, with 11 bases in the middle. The germline V gene has CDR1 SEHNR and CDR2 FQNEAQ (reference sequence). The CDR3, as DNA: TGTGCCAGCTCGGAGGGGCGCAATGAGCAGTTCTTC. This codes for CASSEGRNEQFF.

The rearrangement joins TRBV3-1 (or the pseudogene TRBV3-2) to TRBJ1-1; D ambiguous. The CDR3 consists of 14 residues. Germline V gene sequence: CDR1 LGHDT, CDR2 YNNKEL (reference sequence). V lost 1 base and J 5 bases, leaving 11 bases between the germline ends. The CDR3 DNA reads TGTGCCAGCAGCCAAGTGGCGGGTGAGACTGAAGCTTTCTTT. This translates into CASSQVAGETEAFF.

The rearrangement joins TRBV7-2 to TRBJ1-1; TRBD1 agrees at 7 bases. CDR3 length: 19 amino acids. Germline CDR1 reads SGHTA; CDR2 reads FQGNSA. V dropped 0 bases and J dropped 1; count of bases not matched to a gene: 14. This CDR3 reads CASSLALNRGPRRNTEAFF. CDR3 nucleotides: TGTGCCAGCAGCTTAGCCCTTAACAGGGGACCCCGCCGGAACACTGAAGCTTTCTTT.

This rearrangement joins TRBV24-1 to TRBJ1-5; D is uncertain. The CDR3 has 15 residues. Germline CDR1 is KGHDR and CDR2 is SFDVKD. V was clipped by 2 bases and J by 4 bases, with 11 bases between them. CDR3 nucleotides: TGTGCCACCAGTGATTCTGTAGGGCCAAATCAGCCCCAGCATTTT. Protein sequence: CATSDSVGPNQPQHF.

The rearrangement links TRBV7-9 to TRBJ1-5; possible D gene TRBD1, 5 bases. The V gene's germline CDR1 is SEHNR and CDR2 FQNEAQ (reference sequence). This CDR3 is built from 18 residues. The V end was cut by 1 base, the J end by 5 bases, with 21 bases between. DNA of the CDR3: TGTGCCAGCAGCTTAGATCCGGCGGCAGGGTCAGTCTATCAGCCCCAGCATTTT. It encodes CASSLDPAAGSVYQPQHF.